A selection of T cell receptor beta chains follows, all from one sample in a study of tumor-infiltrating lymphocytes in oesophageal squamous cell carcinoma. TCRdb independently ran MiXCR on the PCR reads; one entry per CDR3 protein. The data contain 20,000 to 25,000 distinct CDR3 sequences, roughly 32% of them seen just once; the ten biggest clones take up 19%. Sequenced: esophageal tumor tissue. The receptors here all came from a female donor with esophageal squamous cell carcinoma. CDR3s include the opening cysteine and the closing phenylalanine or tryptophan. Each record gives: J gene, clone size, V gene, D gene, CDR3 protein, CDR3 DNA. A D gene is named only where the DNA matches it firmly. Some rows have no size entry. The others give once, few or many, or a class for an expanded clone.

J gene: TRBJ1-5; clone size: .; V gene: TRBV6-6; D gene: TRBD1; CDR3 protein: CASSSGQGNQPQHF; CDR3 DNA: TGTGCCAGCAGTTCCGGACAGGGTAATCAGCCCCAGCATTTT
J gene: TRBJ1-2; clone size: once; V gene: TRBV7-2; D gene: .; CDR3 protein: CASSLSHTTNYGYTF; CDR3 DNA: TGTGCCAGCAGCCTCTCCCACACGACTAACTATGGCTACACCTTC
J gene: TRBJ2-2; clone size: many; V gene: TRBV6-1; D gene: TRBD1; CDR3 protein: CASYASTGTTGELFF; CDR3 DNA: TGTGCCAGCTATGCCTCGACAGGGACCACCGGGGAGCTGTTTTTT
J gene: TRBJ2-7; clone size: once; V gene: TRBV5-1; D gene: .; CDR3 protein: CASSSHLGGYEQYF; CDR3 DNA: TGCGCCAGCAGCTCCCACTTAGGGGGCTACGAGCAGTACTTC
J gene: TRBJ1-2; clone size: few; V gene: TRBV4-2; D gene: TRBD1; CDR3 protein: CASSQEPGQGLYGYTF; CDR3 DNA: TGTGCCAGCAGCCAAGAACCGGGACAGGGATTATATGGCTACACCTTC
J gene: TRBJ1-1; clone size: few; V gene: TRBV5-1; D gene: TRBD1; CDR3 protein: CASSPGPLLTGENSPLHF; CDR3 DNA: TGCGCCAGCAGCCCTGGCCCCCTACTGACAGGGGAGAATTCACCCCTCCACTTC
J gene: TRBJ2-7; clone size: few; V gene: TRBV23-1; D gene: TRBD1; CDR3 protein: CASSPGQGSPYNEQYF; CDR3 DNA: TGCGCCAGCAGTCCAGGACAGGGTAGCCCCTACAATGAGCAGTACTTC
J gene: TRBJ1-1; clone size: many; V gene: TRBV20-1; D gene: TRBD1; CDR3 protein: CSARRDRLPEAFF; CDR3 DNA: TGCAGTGCTAGAAGGGACAGGCTCCCTGAAGCTTTCTTT
J gene: TRBJ2-7; clone size: many; V gene: TRBV5-8; D gene: TRBD2; CDR3 protein: CASSLGLAGISYEQYF; CDR3 DNA: TGTGCCAGCAGCCTGGGACTAGCGGGCATCTCCTACGAGCAGTACTTC
J gene: TRBJ2-3; clone size: .; V gene: TRBV13; D gene: .; CDR3 protein: CASSLMSEATSTDTQYF; CDR3 DNA: TGTGCCAGCAGCTTAATGTCGGAAGCTACTAGCACAGATACGCAGTATTTT
J gene: TRBJ2-3; clone size: many; V gene: TRBV11-3; D gene: .; CDR3 protein: CASSLDGAGSTDTQYF; CDR3 DNA: TGTGCCAGCAGCTTAGATGGGGCAGGTAGCACAGATACGCAGTATTTT
J gene: TRBJ2-7; clone size: .; V gene: TRBV4-2; D gene: .; CDR3 protein: CASSQDRLPFKLSEKENEQYF; CDR3 DNA: TGTGCCAGCAGCCAAGACCGCTTGCCGTTCAAGCTAAGCGAGAAGGAAAACGAGCAGTACTTC
J gene: TRBJ1-4; clone size: many; V gene: TRBV6-1; D gene: .; CDR3 protein: CASSLQPGASNEKLFF; CDR3 DNA: TGTGCCAGCAGCCTTCAGCCTGGGGCCTCTAATGAAAAACTGTTTTTT
J gene: TRBJ2-3; clone size: few; V gene: TRBV7-2; D gene: .; CDR3 protein: CASSLRTDTDTQYF; CDR3 DNA: TGTGCCAGCAGCCTAAGGACAGACACAGATACGCAGTATTTT
J gene: TRBJ2-1; clone size: many; V gene: TRBV5-4; D gene: TRBD2; CDR3 protein: CASSAGLAGGTYNEQFF; CDR3 DNA: TGTGCCAGCAGCGCCGGACTAGCGGGGGGTACCTACAATGAGCAGTTCTTC
J gene: TRBJ2-6; clone size: many; V gene: TRBV7-9; D gene: .; CDR3 protein: CASIPSGANVLTF; CDR3 DNA: TGTGCCAGCATCCCCTCTGGGGCCAACGTCCTGACTTTC
J gene: TRBJ1-3; clone size: many; V gene: TRBV10-3; D gene: TRBD1; CDR3 protein: CAARGVGNTIYF; CDR3 DNA: TGTGCCGCCAGGGGGGTAGGAAACACCATATATTTT
J gene: TRBJ1-3; clone size: .; V gene: TRBV4-1; D gene: .; CDR3 protein: CASSQDRQNSGNTIYF; CDR3 DNA: TGCGCCAGCAGCCAAGATCGTCAGAACTCTGGAAACACCATATATTTT
J gene: TRBJ2-2; clone size: many; V gene: TRBV28; D gene: .; CDR3 protein: CASLRVTGELFF; CDR3 DNA: TGTGCCAGTCTGAGGGTCACCGGGGAGCTGTTTTTT
J gene: TRBJ2-1; clone size: .; V gene: TRBV7-9; D gene: .; CDR3 protein: CASSFEQGNEQFF; CDR3 DNA: TGTGCCAGCAGCTTCGAACAGGGTAATGAGCAGTTCTTC
J gene: TRBJ2-7; clone size: many; V gene: TRBV6-6; D gene: .; CDR3 protein: CASSYSTWDEQYF; CDR3 DNA: TGTGCCAGCAGTTACTCGACCTGGGACGAGCAGTACTTC
J gene: TRBJ2-1; clone size: .; V gene: TRBV11-1; D gene: TRBD2; CDR3 protein: CASSSPRTSGRSRDYNEQFF; CDR3 DNA: TGTGCCAGCAGCTCCCCTCGAACAAGCGGGAGGAGTAGGGACTACAATGAGCAGTTCTTC
J gene: TRBJ1-4; clone size: .; V gene: TRBV12-3/TRBV12-4; D gene: .; CDR3 protein: CASSFEMRRDASRDEKLFF; CDR3 DNA: TGTGCCAGCAGTTTCGAAATGCGCCGGGACGCAAGCAGGGATGAAAAACTGTTTTTT
J gene: TRBJ2-2; clone size: many; V gene: TRBV7-3; D gene: .; CDR3 protein: CASSPYRLETYTGELFF; CDR3 DNA: TGTGCCAGCAGCCCCTACAGACTAGAAACCTACACCGGGGAGCTGTTTTTT
J gene: TRBJ1-6; clone size: many; V gene: TRBV10-1; D gene: TRBD1; CDR3 protein: CASSEGQGNSPLHF; CDR3 DNA: TGCGCCAGCAGTGAAGGACAGGGGAATTCACCCCTCCACTTT
J gene: TRBJ1-2; clone size: many; V gene: TRBV27; D gene: .; CDR3 protein: CASSPGAAVVYGYTF; CDR3 DNA: TGTGCCAGCAGTCCAGGGGCCGCCGTCGTCTATGGCTACACCTTC
J gene: TRBJ2-5; clone size: few; V gene: TRBV2; D gene: .; CDR3 protein: CASSDPGSQETQYF; CDR3 DNA: TGTGCCAGCAGTGATCCCGGGAGCCAAGAGACCCAGTACTTC
J gene: TRBJ1-5; clone size: many; V gene: TRBV7-3; D gene: .; CDR3 protein: CASSSPVEGRDSNQPQHF; CDR3 DNA: TGTGCCAGCAGCTCACCGGTAGAGGGCAGAGATAGCAATCAGCCCCAGCATTTT
J gene: TRBJ2-5; clone size: .; V gene: TRBV6-6; D gene: .; CDR3 protein: CASSGEGESGETQYF; CDR3 DNA: TGTGCCAGCTCGGGGGAGGGGGAGAGTGGGGAGACCCAGTACTTC
J gene: TRBJ2-5; clone size: many; V gene: TRBV28; D gene: .; CDR3 protein: CASSADRQETQYF; CDR3 DNA: TGTGCCAGCAGCGCAGACAGGCAAGAGACCCAGTACTTC
J gene: TRBJ1-4; clone size: many; V gene: TRBV5-6; D gene: .; CDR3 protein: CASSSTGSRYEKLFF; CDR3 DNA: TGTGCCAGCAGCTCGACAGGAAGTCGGTATGAAAAACTGTTTTTT
J gene: TRBJ1-1; clone size: many; V gene: TRBV13; D gene: TRBD1; CDR3 protein: CASSSLRDQGALAEAFF; CDR3 DNA: TGTGCCAGCAGCTCCCTTAGGGATCAGGGGGCCCTAGCTGAAGCTTTCTTT
J gene: TRBJ2-5; clone size: .; V gene: TRBV7-9; D gene: TRBD2; CDR3 protein: CASSVGLVNELFF; CDR3 DNA: TGTGCCAGCAGCGTGGGACTAGTTAATGAGCTGTTCTTC
J gene: TRBJ1-2; clone size: many; V gene: TRBV5-5; D gene: TRBD1; CDR3 protein: CASSTLAGTGLTDGYTF; CDR3 DNA: TGTGCCAGCAGCACGTTGGCGGGGACAGGTCTTACCGATGGCTACACCTTC
J gene: TRBJ2-6; clone size: many; V gene: TRBV27; D gene: .; CDR3 protein: CASSRDSGANVLTF; CDR3 DNA: TGTGCCAGCTCGCGAGACTCTGGGGCCAACGTCCTGACTTTC
J gene: TRBJ2-7; clone size: many; V gene: TRBV28; D gene: .; CDR3 protein: CASSETGLNSYEQYF; CDR3 DNA: TGTGCCAGCAGCGAGACAGGTCTAAATTCCTACGAGCAGTACTTC
J gene: TRBJ1-4; clone size: few; V gene: TRBV19; D gene: .; CDR3 protein: CASSRVTGTNEKLFF; CDR3 DNA: TGTGCCAGTAGTAGAGTGACTGGAACTAATGAAAAACTGTTTTTT